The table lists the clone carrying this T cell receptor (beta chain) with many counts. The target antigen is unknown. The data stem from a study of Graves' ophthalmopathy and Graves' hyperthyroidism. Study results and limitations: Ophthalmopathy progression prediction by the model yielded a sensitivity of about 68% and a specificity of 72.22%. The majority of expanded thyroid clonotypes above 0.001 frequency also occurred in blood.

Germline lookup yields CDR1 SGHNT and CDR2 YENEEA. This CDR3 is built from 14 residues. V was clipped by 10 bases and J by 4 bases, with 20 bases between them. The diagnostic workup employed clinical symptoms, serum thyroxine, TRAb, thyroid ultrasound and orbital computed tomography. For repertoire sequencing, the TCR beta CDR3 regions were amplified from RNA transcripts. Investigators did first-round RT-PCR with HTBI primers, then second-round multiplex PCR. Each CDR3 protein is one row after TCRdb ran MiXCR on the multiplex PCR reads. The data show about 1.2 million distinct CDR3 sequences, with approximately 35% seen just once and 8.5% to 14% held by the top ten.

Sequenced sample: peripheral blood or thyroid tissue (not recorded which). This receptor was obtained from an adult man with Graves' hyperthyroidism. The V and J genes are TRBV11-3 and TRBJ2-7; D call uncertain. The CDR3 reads CAIRSRTSEYEQYF. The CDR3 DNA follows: TGTGCCATCAGAAGCAGGACCTCAGAATACGAGCAGTACTTC. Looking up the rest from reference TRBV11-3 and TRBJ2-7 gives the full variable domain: EAGVVQSPRYKIIEKKQPVAFWCNPISGHNTLYWYLQNLGQGPELLIRYENEEAVDDSQLPKDRFSAERLKGVDSTLKIQPAELGDSAVYLCAIRSRTSEYEQYFGPGTRLTVT.